The rows below give T cell receptor beta chains drawn from one sample of a study of T cells in tuberculosis. Assay: immunoSEQ multiplex PCR; the TCRdb copy retains only in-frame clones and omits some. Of 37,000 or so clones listed, almost 95% are singletons. Source material: PBMCs. The source of these receptors is a donor aged 10-29 years with latent tuberculosis or without tuberculosis infection. Some clones in this sample may be carry-over from other donors' samples. Both conserved end residues are part of each CDR3. A D gene is named only where the DNA matches it firmly. Clone size is stated in some rows and not others, as once, few, many or a class when expanded.

V	J	size	D	DNA	CDR3
TRBV2	TRBJ2-7	NA	TRBD1	TGTGCCAGCAGTGAAGCGGGGGACAGGGGCTACGAGCAGTACTTC	CASSEAGDRGYEQYF
TRBV12-2	TRBJ2-1	NA	NA	TGTGCAAGTCGCTTAGAGTTGTCTAGCGGGGGGTACAATGAGCAGTTCTTC	CASRLELSSGGYNEQFF
TRBV18	TRBJ2-3	NA	NA	TGTGCCAGCTCACCAGTCACGGTGTTTCAGACTAGCACAGATACGCAGTATTTT	CASSPVTVFQTSTDTQYF
TRBV6-5	TRBJ1-5	NA	TRBD1	TGTGCCAGCAGCCCGGACAGGGGCACGCCCCAGCATTTT	CASSPDRGTPQHF
TRBV20-1	TRBJ2-1	NA	NA	TGCTCTGTATCAGTCGTGGATGAGCAGTTCTTC	CSVSVVDEQFF
TRBV7-2	TRBJ2-7	once	TRBD1	TGTGCCAGCAGCACCCGGACAGGGGACCGGGTTGGGCAGTACTTC	CASSTRTGDRVGQYF
TRBV19	TRBJ1-5	NA	NA	TGTGCCAGTAGTCATTTAACAGTTTATAGCAATCAGCCCCAGCATTTT	CASSHLTVYSNQPQHF
TRBV25-1	TRBJ1-2	NA	TRBD1	TGTGCCAGCAGTGAATTGGCGACAGGGGGTGGCTACACCTTC	CASSELATGGGYTF
TRBV27	TRBJ2-1	NA	TRBD1	TGTGCCAGCAGTTTATACAGGGGTGAGAATGAGCAGTTCTTC	CASSLYRGENEQFF
TRBV5-4	TRBJ2-1	NA	NA	TGTGCCAGTAGGACCGCGACAGACAATGAGCAGTTCTTC	CASRTATDNEQFF
TRBV27	TRBJ2-3	NA	NA	TGTGCCAGCAGCTTAACTTCAGGGATTACGCAGTATTTT	CASSLTSGITQYF